This T cell receptor beta chain was identified in a study of cytomegalovirus exposure and HLA in healthy donors (dated by TCRdb to about 2017). General notes on the study: The 500 to 800 repertoires of the first cohort and the roughly 110 validation repertoires were produced on the same platform, according to a later analysis. The study was designed to test whether signatures of past pathogen exposure could be identified by cataloging public T cell receptors. In addition to the first cohort of 500 to 850 subjects, a separate validation cohort of approximately 120 different subjects was used. High-throughput TCR immunosequencing, statistical association of individual TCRs with disease status, and machine learning were combined to predict cytomegalovirus infection status. Results and caveats for the whole study, not just this receptor: Most TCR sequences were observed very rarely across donors, whereas some public TCRs were present in many individuals. The study listed 150 to 200 TCR beta chains as associated with cytomegalovirus. Of the cluster scores, 94% were above 0 in a later analysis, which found that TCRs clustered in the first cohort also tended to co-occur in the 95 to 150 validation repertoires. According to the authors, the approach could potentially be generalized to other disease states and immunological phenotypes. The classifier was reported to diagnose cytomegalovirus status with high specificity and sensitivity in both the original and validation cohorts. A later analysis lacked HLA typing for the validation cohort, so it scored co-occurrence in that cohort across all 110 or so repertoires. In vitro tests confirmed that three of the cytomegalovirus-associated TCR beta chains recognize cytomegalovirus antigens.

This clone was observed a single time. Its recognized antigen is unknown. No quality values exist for individual bases; no much larger clone is one base distant. The donors belonged to the validation cohort of roughly 120 subjects, which was separate from the approximately 700-subject first cohort. CDR1 and CDR2, per the germline V gene (reference sequence), are MNHEY and SMNVEV. The CDR3 contains 15 residues, cysteine and phenylalanine counted. The only DNA kept is the CDR3, 45 bases in frame from the first base. V is cut back by 4 bases and J by 7 bases, with 10 bases in the junction unmatched. The library relied on the immunoSEQ multiplex PCR assay. For the original study's pipeline: To diagnose cytomegalovirus status from the catalog of TCR beta chain sequences, a statistical classification framework was built. Drawn from immuneACCESS, this table holds only the in-frame rearrangements with V and J called that TCRdb kept. Clones are partly lost; checked studies trace under half to an unresolved V gene and leave the rest unexplained. V and J calls plus clone size are reproduced from that table; the DNA served to infer D and trimming. For this sample the table gives approximately 170,000 clones, of which 84% were detected only once. Roughly 10% of the sample goes to the ten largest clones.

This sequence originates from a young man in good health and CMV-seropositive. This sequence uses TRBV27 and TRBJ2-7; TRBD2 agrees with 10 junctional bases. Sequences were obtained from PBMCs. The DNA reads as follows: TGTGCCAGCAGTTCAGTTCTAGCGGGAGTTGAAGAGCAGTACTTC. Translated, this is CASSSVLAGVEEQYF.